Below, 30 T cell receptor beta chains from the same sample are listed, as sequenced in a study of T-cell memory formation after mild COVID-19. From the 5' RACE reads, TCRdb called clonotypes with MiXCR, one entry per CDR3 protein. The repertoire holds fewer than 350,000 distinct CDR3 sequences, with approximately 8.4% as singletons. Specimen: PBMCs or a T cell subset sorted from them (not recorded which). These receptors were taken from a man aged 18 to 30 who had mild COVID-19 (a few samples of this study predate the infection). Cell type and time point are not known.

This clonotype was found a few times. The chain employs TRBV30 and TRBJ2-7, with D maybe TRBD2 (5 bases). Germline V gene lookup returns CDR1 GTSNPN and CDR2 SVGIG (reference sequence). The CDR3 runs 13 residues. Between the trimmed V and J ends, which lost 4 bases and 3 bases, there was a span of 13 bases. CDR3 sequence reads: CAWKPPAGYEQYF. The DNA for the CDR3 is TGTGCCTGGAAACCCCCGGCGGGCTACGAGCAGTACTTC.

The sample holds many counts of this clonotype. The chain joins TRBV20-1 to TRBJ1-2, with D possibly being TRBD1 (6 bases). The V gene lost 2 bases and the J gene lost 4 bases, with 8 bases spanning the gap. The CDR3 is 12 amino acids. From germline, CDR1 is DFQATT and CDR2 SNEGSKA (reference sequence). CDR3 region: CSARQGLYGYTF. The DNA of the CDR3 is TGCAGTGCTAGACAGGGGCTCTATGGCTACACCTTC.

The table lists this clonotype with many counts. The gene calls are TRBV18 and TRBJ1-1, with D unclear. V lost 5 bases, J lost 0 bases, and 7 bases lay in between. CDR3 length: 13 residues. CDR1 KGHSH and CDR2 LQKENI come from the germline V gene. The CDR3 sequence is CASSSTVNTEAFF. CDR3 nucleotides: TGTGCCAGCTCATCTACAGTGAACACTGAAGCTTTCTTT.

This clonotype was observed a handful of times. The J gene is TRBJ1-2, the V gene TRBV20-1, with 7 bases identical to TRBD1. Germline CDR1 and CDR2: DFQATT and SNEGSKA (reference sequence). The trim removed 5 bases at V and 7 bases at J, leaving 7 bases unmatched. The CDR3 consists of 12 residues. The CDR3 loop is CSAVGGFGGYTF. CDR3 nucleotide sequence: TGCAGTGCTGTAGGGGGCTTCGGTGGCTACACCTTC.

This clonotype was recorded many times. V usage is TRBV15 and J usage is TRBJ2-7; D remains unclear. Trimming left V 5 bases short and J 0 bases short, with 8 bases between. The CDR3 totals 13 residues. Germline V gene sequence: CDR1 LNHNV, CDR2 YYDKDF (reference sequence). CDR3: CATSLSVSYEQYF. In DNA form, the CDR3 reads TGTGCCACCAGCTTGTCAGTCTCCTACGAGCAGTACTTC.

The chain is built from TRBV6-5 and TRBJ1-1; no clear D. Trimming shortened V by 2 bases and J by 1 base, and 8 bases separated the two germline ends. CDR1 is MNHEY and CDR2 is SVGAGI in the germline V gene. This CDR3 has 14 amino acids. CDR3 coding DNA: TGTGCCAGCAGTTACCAGGAGGAGAACACTGAAGCTTTCTTT. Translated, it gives CASSYQEENTEAFF.

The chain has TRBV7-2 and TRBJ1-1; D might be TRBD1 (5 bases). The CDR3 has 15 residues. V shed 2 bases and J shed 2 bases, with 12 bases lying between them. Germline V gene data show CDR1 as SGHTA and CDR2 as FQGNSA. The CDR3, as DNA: TGTGCCAGCAGCTTATGGGGCGGGTCAAACACTGAAGCTTTCTTT. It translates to CASSLWGGSNTEAFF.

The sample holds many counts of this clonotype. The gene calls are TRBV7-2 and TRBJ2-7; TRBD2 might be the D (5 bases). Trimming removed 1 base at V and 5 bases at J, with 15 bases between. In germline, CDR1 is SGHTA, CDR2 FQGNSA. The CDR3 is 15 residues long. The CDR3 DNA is TGTGCCAGCAGCTTAGTGGGAGAGGTCGTTGACGAGCAGTACTTC. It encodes CASSLVGEVVDEQYF. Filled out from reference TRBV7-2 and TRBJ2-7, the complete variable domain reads GAGVSQSPSNKVTEKGKDVELRCDPISGHTALYWYRQSLGQGLEFLIYFQGNSAPDKSGLPSDRFSAERTGGSVSTLTIQRTQQEDSAVYLCASSLVGEVVDEQYFGPGTRLTVT.

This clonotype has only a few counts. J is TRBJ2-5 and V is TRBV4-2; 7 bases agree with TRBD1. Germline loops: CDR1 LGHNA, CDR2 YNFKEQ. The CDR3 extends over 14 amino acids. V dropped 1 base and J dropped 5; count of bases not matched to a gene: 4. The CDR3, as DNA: TGTGCCAGCAGCCAAGGACAGGGTGTCGAGACCCAGTACTTC. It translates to CASSQGQGVETQYF.

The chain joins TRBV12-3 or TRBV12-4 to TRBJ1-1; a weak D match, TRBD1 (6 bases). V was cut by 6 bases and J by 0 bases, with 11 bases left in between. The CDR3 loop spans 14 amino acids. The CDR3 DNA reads TGTGCCAGCAGGGCAGGGGACCTGAACACTGAAGCTTTCTTT. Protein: CASRAGDLNTEAFF.

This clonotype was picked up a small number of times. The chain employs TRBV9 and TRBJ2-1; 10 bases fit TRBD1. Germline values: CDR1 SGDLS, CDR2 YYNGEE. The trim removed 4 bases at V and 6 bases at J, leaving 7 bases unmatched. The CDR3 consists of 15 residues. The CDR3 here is CASSPPGQGPNEQFF. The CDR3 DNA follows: TGTGCCAGCAGCCCTCCGGGACAGGGGCCCAATGAGCAGTTCTTC.

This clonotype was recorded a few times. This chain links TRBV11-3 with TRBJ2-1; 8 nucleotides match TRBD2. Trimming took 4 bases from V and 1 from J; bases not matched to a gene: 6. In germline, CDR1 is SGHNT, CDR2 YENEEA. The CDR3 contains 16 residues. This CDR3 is CASSYSSGGSYNEQFF. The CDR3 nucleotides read TGTGCCAGCAGCTATTCCAGCGGGGGTTCCTACAATGAGCAGTTCTTC.

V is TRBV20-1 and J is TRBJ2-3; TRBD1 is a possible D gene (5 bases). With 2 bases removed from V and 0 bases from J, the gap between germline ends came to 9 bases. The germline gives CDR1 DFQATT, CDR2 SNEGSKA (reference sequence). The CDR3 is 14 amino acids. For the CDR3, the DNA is TGCAGTGCTAGAAGGGGCATTAGCACAGATACGCAGTATTTT. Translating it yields CSARRGISTDTQYF.

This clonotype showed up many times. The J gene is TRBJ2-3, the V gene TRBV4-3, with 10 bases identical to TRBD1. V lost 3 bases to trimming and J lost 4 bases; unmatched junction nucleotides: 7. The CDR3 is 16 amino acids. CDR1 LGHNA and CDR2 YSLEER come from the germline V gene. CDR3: CASSHGQGGAADTQYF. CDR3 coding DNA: TGCGCCAGCAGCCACGGACAGGGGGGTGCGGCAGATACGCAGTATTTT.

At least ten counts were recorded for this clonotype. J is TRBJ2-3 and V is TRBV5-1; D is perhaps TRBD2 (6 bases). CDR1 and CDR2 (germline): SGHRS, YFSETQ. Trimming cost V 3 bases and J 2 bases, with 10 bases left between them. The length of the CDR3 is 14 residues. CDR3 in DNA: TGCGCCAGCAGCTACGGACTAATCACAGATACGCAGTATTTT. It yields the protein CASSYGLITDTQYF.

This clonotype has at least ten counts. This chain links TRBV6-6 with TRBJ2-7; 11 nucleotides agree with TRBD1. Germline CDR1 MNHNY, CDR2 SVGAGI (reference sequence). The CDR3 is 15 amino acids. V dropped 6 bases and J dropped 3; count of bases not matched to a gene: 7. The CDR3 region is CASRPGQGAYYEQYV. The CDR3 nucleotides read TGTGCCAGCAGGCCCGGACAGGGGGCCTACTACGAGCAGTACGTC.

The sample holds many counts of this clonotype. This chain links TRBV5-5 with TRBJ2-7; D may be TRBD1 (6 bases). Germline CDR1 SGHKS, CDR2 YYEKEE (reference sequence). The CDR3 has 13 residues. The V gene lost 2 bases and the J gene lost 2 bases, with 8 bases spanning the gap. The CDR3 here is CASSFQGPYEQYF. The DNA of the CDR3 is TGTGCCAGCAGCTTCCAGGGGCCCTACGAGCAGTACTTC.

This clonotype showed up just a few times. The CDR3 nucleotides are TGTGCCAGCAGTCCCCCCGGGCAGGGCAATCCAGATACGCAGTATTTT. Translation gives CASSPPGQGNPDTQYF. This chain connects TRBV28 to TRBJ2-3; perhaps TRBD1 as D (5 bases). Deletions cut 5 bases from V and 4 bases from J, with 19 bases between. CDR1 is MDHEN and CDR2 is SYDVKM in the germline V gene. This CDR3 comprises 16 residues.

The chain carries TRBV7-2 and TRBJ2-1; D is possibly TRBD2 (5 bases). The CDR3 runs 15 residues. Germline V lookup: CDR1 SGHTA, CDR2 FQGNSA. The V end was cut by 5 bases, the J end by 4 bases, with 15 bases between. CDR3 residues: CASSPTRGQYNEQFF. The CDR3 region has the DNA TGTGCCAGCAGCCCTACCCGAGGGCAGTACAATGAGCAGTTCTTC.

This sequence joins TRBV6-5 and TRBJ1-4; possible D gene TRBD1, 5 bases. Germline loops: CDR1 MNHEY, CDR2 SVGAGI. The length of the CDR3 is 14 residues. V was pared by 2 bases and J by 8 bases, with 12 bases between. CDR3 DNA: TGTGCCAGCAGTTACCGGTGGGGCCCGGAAAAACTGTTTTTT. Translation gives CASSYRWGPEKLFF.

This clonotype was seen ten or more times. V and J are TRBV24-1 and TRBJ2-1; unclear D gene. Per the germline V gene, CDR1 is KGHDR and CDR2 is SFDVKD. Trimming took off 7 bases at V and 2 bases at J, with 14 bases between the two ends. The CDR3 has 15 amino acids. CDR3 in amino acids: CATRAKLGTYNEQFF. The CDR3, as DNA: TGTGCCACCAGGGCAAAGCTGGGGACCTACAATGAGCAGTTCTTC.

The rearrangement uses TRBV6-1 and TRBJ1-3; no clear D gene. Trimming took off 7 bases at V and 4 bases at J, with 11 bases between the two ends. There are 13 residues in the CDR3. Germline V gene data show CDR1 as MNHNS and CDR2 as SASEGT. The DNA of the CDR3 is TGTGCCAGCAATGGTCAGCTCGGAAACACCATATATTTT. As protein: CASNGQLGNTIYF.

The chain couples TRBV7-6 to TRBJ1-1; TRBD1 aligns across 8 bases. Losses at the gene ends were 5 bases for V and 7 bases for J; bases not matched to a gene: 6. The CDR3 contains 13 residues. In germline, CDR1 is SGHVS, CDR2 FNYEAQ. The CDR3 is CASSPGQEIEAFF. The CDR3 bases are TGTGCCAGCAGCCCGGGACAGGAGATTGAAGCTTTCTTT.

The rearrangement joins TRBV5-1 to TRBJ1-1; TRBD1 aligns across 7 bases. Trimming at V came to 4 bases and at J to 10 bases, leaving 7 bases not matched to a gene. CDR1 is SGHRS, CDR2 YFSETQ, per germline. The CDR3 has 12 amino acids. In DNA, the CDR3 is TGCGCCAGCAGCCCATCTCAGGGGGGAGCTTTCTTT. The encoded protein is CASSPSQGGAFF. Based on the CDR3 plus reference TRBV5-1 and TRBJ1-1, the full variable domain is KAGVTQTPRYLIKTRGQQVTLSCSPISGHRSVSWYQQTPGQGLQFLFEYFSETQRNKGNFPGRFSGRQFSNSRSEMNVSTLELGDSALYLCASSPSQGGAFFGQGTRLTVV.

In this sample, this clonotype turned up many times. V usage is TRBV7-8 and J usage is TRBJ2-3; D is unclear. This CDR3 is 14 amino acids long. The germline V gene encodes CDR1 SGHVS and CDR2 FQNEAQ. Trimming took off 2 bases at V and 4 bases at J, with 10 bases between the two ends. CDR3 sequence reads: CASSLMLTPDTQYF. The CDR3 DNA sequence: TGTGCCAGCAGCTTAATGCTTACCCCAGATACGCAGTATTTT.

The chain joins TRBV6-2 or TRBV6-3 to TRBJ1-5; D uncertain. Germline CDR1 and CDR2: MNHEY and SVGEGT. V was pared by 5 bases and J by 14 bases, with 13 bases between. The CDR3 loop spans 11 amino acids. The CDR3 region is CASSQTYSKHF. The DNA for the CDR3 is TGTGCCAGCAGTCAGACGTATTCTAAGCATTTT.

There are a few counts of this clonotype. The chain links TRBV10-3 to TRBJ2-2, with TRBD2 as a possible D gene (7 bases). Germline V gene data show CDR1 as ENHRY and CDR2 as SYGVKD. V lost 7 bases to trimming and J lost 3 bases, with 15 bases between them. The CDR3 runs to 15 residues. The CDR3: CAIKGGGGDTGELFF. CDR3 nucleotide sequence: TGTGCCATCAAAGGCGGAGGGGGGGACACCGGGGAGCTGTTTTTT.

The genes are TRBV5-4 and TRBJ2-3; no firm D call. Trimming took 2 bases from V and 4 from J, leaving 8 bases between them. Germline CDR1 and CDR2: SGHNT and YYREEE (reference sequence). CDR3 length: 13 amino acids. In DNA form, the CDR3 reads TGTGCCAGCAGCTTAAGGGCGGCAGATACGCAGTATTTT. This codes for CASSLRAADTQYF.

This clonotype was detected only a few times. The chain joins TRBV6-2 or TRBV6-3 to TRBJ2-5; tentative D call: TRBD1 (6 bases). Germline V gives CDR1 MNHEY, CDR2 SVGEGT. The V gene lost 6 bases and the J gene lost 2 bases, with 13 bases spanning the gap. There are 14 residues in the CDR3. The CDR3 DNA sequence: TGTGCCAGCAGGAAGGGGGACACTCAAGAGACCCAGTACTTC. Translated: CASRKGDTQETQYF.

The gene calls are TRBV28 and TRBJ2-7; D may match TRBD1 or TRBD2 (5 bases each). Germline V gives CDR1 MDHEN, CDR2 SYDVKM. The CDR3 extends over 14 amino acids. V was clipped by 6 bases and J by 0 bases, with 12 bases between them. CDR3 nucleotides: TGTGCCAGCAGCCCATCGGGGCCCTCCTACGAGCAGTACGTC. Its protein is CASSPSGPSYEQYV.